One sample yielded the 20 T cell receptor beta chains listed below, sequenced in a study of blood T cell repertoires in COVID-19 (TCRdb year 2020). The library was built by means of the immunoSEQ multiplex PCR assay. TCRdb mirrors the immuneACCESS table, restricted to in-frame sequences. Some clones are absent from its copies; in checked studies, under half trace to an unresolved V gene, and the reason for the others is unknown. The sample contains about 300,000 clones, around 83% of them found a single time. Of the sample, roughly 1.1% falls within the top ten clones. The sequenced sample consisted of peripheral blood. These receptors all stem from a woman in her forties or fifties with acute or convalescent COVID-19.

The rearrangement uses TRBV7-9 and TRBJ1-3; D gene ambiguous. Per the germline V gene, CDR1 is SEHNR and CDR2 is FQNEAQ (reference sequence). V was clipped by 6 bases and J by 0 bases, with 12 bases between them. The CDR3 runs 15 residues. The CDR3 is CASSPSGYSGNTIYF. The CDR3 region has the DNA TGTGCCAGCAGTCCGTCAGGTTACTCTGGAAACACCATATATTTT.

The chain has TRBV6-5 and TRBJ1-3; D uncertain. Germline V gives CDR1 MNHEY, CDR2 SVGAGI. The ends were cut back, 4 bases at V and 4 bases at J, with 8 bases in the middle. The CDR3 is 13 residues long. The CDR3 coding sequence is TGTGCCAGCAGTTCCCCCTTAGGAAACACCATATATTTT. This encodes CASSSPLGNTIYF.

The gene calls are TRBV7-3 and TRBJ2-5, with D tentatively TRBD2 (6 bases). Trimming stripped 0 bases from V and 6 bases from J, with 8 bases between. Germline lookup yields CDR1 SGHTA and CDR2 FQGTGA. There are 13 residues in the CDR3. The CDR3 region is CASSLTSGQTQYF. The CDR3 DNA reads TGTGCCAGCAGCTTAACTAGCGGCCAGACCCAGTACTTC.

The rearrangement uses TRBV28 and TRBJ1-6, with D tentatively TRBD1 (6 bases). Germline V gene lookup returns CDR1 MDHEN and CDR2 SYDVKM. Trimming stripped 9 bases from V and 6 bases from J, with 15 bases between. This CDR3 has 14 residues. The CDR3 nucleotides read TGTGCCAGTGTCCCAGGGGTTCGTAATTCACCCCTCCACTTT. It specifies CASVPGVRNSPLHF. The full variable domain, in which reference TRBV28 and TRBJ1-6 provide the parts outside the CDR3, is DVKVTQSSRYLVKRTGEKVFLECVQDMDHENMFWYRQDPGLGLRLIYFSYDVKMKEKGDIPEGYSVSREKKERFSLILESASTNQTSMYLCASVPGVRNSPLHFGNGTRLTVT.

The chain uses TRBV7-9 and TRBJ2-5, with D perhaps matching TRBD1 (6 bases). Trimming took off 0 bases at V and 5 bases at J, with 16 bases between the two ends. The germline CDR1 and CDR2 sequences are SEHNR and FQNEAQ (reference sequence). The CDR3 has 16 residues. In nucleotides, the CDR3 is TGTGCCAGCAGCTTAGCTCCGGGACATTTGGGGGAGACCCAGTACTTC. The encoded protein is CASSLAPGHLGETQYF.

The chain combines TRBV3-1 (or the pseudogene TRBV3-2) with TRBJ2-2; D not certain. There are 14 residues in the CDR3. V lost 4 bases and J 4 bases, leaving 10 bases between the germline ends. The germline V gene has CDR1 LGHDT and CDR2 YNNKEL (reference sequence). The CDR3 loop reads CASSPPYSTGELFF. DNA of the CDR3: TGTGCCAGCAGCCCCCCCTACAGCACCGGGGAGCTGTTTTTT.

The chain employs TRBV10-3 and TRBJ2-1; 8 bases are a match to TRBD2. Germline V CDR1 and CDR2: ENHRY, SYGVKD. CDR3 length: 17 amino acids. After removal of 4 bases from V and 7 bases from J, the junction contained 15 bases not matched to a gene. The CDR3 loop reads CAISGRNVRGEKNEQFF. The CDR3 DNA sequence: TGTGCCATCAGTGGACGCAATGTGCGGGGGGAGAAAAATGAGCAGTTCTTC.

In the case of this clone: The same CDR3 is also encoded by other DNA sequences in this sample. V gene TRBV5-1 combines with J gene TRBJ2-5; 7 positions match TRBD1. The CDR3 contains 14 residues. After removal of 4 bases from V and 2 bases from J, the junction contained 5 bases not matched to a gene. Germline assignment: CDR1 SGHRS and CDR2 YFSETQ. The CDR3 nucleotides are TGCGCCAGCAGCCCCGGGACAGCACAAGAGACCCAGTACTTC. The encoded protein is CASSPGTAQETQYF.

The chain links TRBV7-3 to TRBJ1-2; 7 nucleotides line up with TRBD1. Per the germline V gene, CDR1 is SGHTA and CDR2 is FQGTGA. V lost 5 bases, J lost 2 bases, and 8 bases stayed unmatched. CDR3 length: 15 residues. CDR3 nucleotides: TGTGCCAGCAGCCCACAAACGACAGGGAACTATGGCTACACCTTC. Residues: CASSPQTTGNYGYTF. The full variable domain, with the rest looked up from reference TRBV7-3 and TRBJ1-2, is GAGVSQTPSNKVTEKGKYVELRCDPISGHTALYWYRQSLGQGPEFLIYFQGTGAADDSGLPNDRFFAVRPEGSVSTLKIQRTERGDSAVYLCASSPQTTGNYGYTFGSGTRLTVV.

V is TRBV5-6 and J is TRBJ1-2, with D uncertain. The germline gives CDR1 SGHDT, CDR2 YYEEEE. V lost 3 bases, J lost 5 bases, and 8 bases lay in between. CDR3 length: 12 amino acids. DNA of the CDR3: TGTGCCAGCAGCTCTGGGAGTTATGGCTACACCTTC. Protein product: CASSSGSYGYTF.

This sequence joins TRBV2 and TRBJ1-2; the D gene is possibly TRBD1 (6 bases). Trimming removed 2 bases from V and 5 bases from J, with 12 bases in between. Per the germline V gene, CDR1 is SNHLY and CDR2 is FYNNEI. The CDR3 runs 14 residues. In DNA, the CDR3 is TGTGCCAGCAGTGAAAAGCAGGGGCCGTATGGCTACACCTTC. Its translation: CASSEKQGPYGYTF.

The rearrangement links TRBV5-1 to TRBJ1-2, with D tentatively TRBD1 (5 bases). CDR3 length: 16 amino acids. Germline-derived CDR1 and CDR2 are SGHRS and YFSETQ. V was cut by 0 bases and J by 3 bases, with 15 bases left in between. CDR3 region: CASSLEGTRGDYGYTF. DNA of the CDR3: TGCGCCAGCAGCTTGGAAGGGACGCGGGGGGACTATGGCTACACCTTC.

The rearrangement uses TRBV18 and TRBJ1-4; a weak D match, TRBD1 (5 bases). V lost 4 bases and J lost 6, with 15 bases in between. The germline CDR1 and CDR2 sequences are KGHSH and LQKENI. CDR3 length equals 15 residues. Here the CDR3 DNA reads TGTGCCAGCTCACTTGAGGACATACGACATGAAAAACTGTTTTTT. It yields the protein CASSLEDIRHEKLFF.

V is TRBV30 and J is TRBJ2-7; 12 bases match TRBD1. Per the germline V gene, CDR1 is GTSNPN and CDR2 is SVGIG (reference sequence). The CDR3 is 15 residues long. V lost 0 bases, J lost 4 bases, and 4 bases stayed unmatched. In nucleotides, the CDR3 is TGTGCCTGGAGTGTCCGGGACAGGGGGCTGTACGAGCAGTACTTC. Its translation: CAWSVRDRGLYEQYF.

The gene calls are TRBV6-5 and TRBJ1-1; 8 bases line up with TRBD1. The CDR3 has 15 residues. From germline, CDR1 is MNHEY and CDR2 SVGAGI. V lost 5 bases to trimming and J lost 2 bases; unmatched junction nucleotides: 7. CDR3 residues: CASSTVGQANTEAFF. The CDR3 nucleotides read TGTGCCAGCAGTACCGTGGGACAGGCTAACACTGAAGCTTTCTTT.

The chain uses TRBV7-2 and TRBJ1-1; tentatively, D is TRBD1 (5 bases). Germline V CDR1 and CDR2: SGHTA, FQGNSA. There are 13 residues in the CDR3. The V gene lost 5 bases and the J gene lost 1 base, with 8 bases spanning the gap. The DNA for the CDR3 is TGTGCCAGCAGCGTAGGACAGAACACTGAAGCTTTCTTT. Translation gives CASSVGQNTEAFF.

CDR3 sequence (DNA): TGTGCCAGCAGCTCCCGTGGGGGGGAGGGCCGGAATGAGCAGTTCTTC. Translation: CASSSRGGEGRNEQFF. This chain links TRBV7-9 with TRBJ2-1; 7 bases line up with TRBD2. Germline CDR1 is SEHNR and CDR2 is FQNEAQ (reference sequence). This CDR3 region has 16 residues. J gave up 7 bases and V 4 bases, and 13 bases lay outside the gene matches.

The chain links TRBV27 to TRBJ2-3, with D possibly matching TRBD2 (6 bases). Germline V gives CDR1 MNHEY, CDR2 SMNVEV (reference sequence). CDR3 size: 15 residues. Deletions cut 6 bases from V and 3 bases from J, with 16 bases between. The DNA of the CDR3 is TGTGCCAGCAGGTTGCTTGACAGCGGGACAGATACGCAGTATTTT. It codes for CASRLLDSGTDTQYF.

This chain links TRBV27 with TRBJ1-5; D is unclear. The germline V and J ends were trimmed by 8 bases and 2 bases, with 13 bases remaining between them. Looked up from germline, CDR1 is MNHEY and CDR2 is SMNVEV (reference sequence). This CDR3 is 14 amino acids long. CDR3 in DNA: TGTGCCAGCCGACACGGCGGGGGCAATCAGCCCCAGCATTTT. It specifies CASRHGGGNQPQHF.

This chain uses TRBV3-1 (or the pseudogene TRBV3-2) with TRBJ2-7; possibly TRBD2 for D (5 bases). V gave up 3 bases and J gave up 2 bases, with 17 bases separating them. This CDR3 is 16 amino acids long. The V gene's germline CDR1 is LGHDT and CDR2 YNNKEL (reference sequence). The CDR3 DNA reads as TGTGCCAGCAGCCACCTTGGCTTGAGGGCGACCTACGAGCAGTACGTC. This gives the protein CASSHLGLRATYEQYV.